One T cell receptor beta chain is described in this entry. This specimen belongs to a study of TIL therapy for anti-PD-1-resistant metastatic lung cancer. The time point here: pre-treatment sample, taken before nivolumab and TIL therapy. The immunoSEQ assay was v3. TCRdb's copy holds only in-frame clones and misses some; the assay was immunoSEQ multiplex PCR. The sample consists of about 53,000 clones, around four fifths of them appearing once. V lost 4 bases to trimming and J lost 5 bases, with 11 bases between them. Looked up from germline, CDR1 is LGHNA and CDR2 is YSLEER. This CDR3 region has 14 residues.

The TCR was taken from a person aged 25 to 80 with non-small cell lung cancer. This chain uses TRBV4-3 with TRBJ2-2; possible D gene TRBD1, 5 bases. This specimen consisted of blood, obtained at baseline. CDR3 sequence: CASSPPGLTGELFF. Written as DNA, the CDR3 is TGCGCCAGCAGCCCACCAGGGTTAACCGGGGAGCTGTTTTTT.